This T cell receptor (beta chain) was documented in a study of blood T cell repertoires in COVID-19. As for the study in general: COVID-19 samples from acute and convalescent phases originated in the United States, Italy and Spain. PBMCs, B-cell-depleted T cells, or T cells provided the cDNA or gDNA that made up the material.

In the original workflow: Reference gene primer amplification gave nucleated cell count estimates. Sequenced by immunoSEQ multiplex PCR; TCRdb stores in-frame clones only, minus some. V, J and clone size are those of that table, while D and trimming were read from the DNA. The table includes about 160,000 clones, around 82% detected once. The CDR3 runs to 15 residues. Germline V gives CDR1 SGHRS, CDR2 YFSETQ. J gave up 8 bases and V 2 bases, and 11 bases lay outside the gene matches. Sample: peripheral blood. The sequence was obtained from a man aged 18 to 35 with active or convalescent COVID-19. The chain carries TRBV5-1 and TRBJ1-1; TRBD1 aligns across 8 bases. CDR3 in amino acids: CASSLGDRRDNEAFF. The DNA of the CDR3 is TGCGCCAGCAGCTTAGGGGACAGGAGGGATAACGAAGCTTTCTTT.